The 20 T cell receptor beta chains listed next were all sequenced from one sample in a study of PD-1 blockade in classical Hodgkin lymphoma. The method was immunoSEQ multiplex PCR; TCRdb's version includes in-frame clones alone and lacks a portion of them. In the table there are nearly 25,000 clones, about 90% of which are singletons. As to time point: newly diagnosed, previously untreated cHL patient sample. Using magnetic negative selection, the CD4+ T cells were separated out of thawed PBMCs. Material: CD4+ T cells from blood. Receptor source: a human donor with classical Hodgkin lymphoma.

The CDR3 is CASSLEYSGNTIYF. The CDR3, as DNA: TGTGCCAGCAGCTTAGAATACTCTGGAAACACCATATATTTT. The chain recombines TRBV11-2 with TRBJ1-3; D ambiguous. Germline lookup yields CDR1 SGHAT and CDR2 FQNNGV. The CDR3 is made up of 14 amino acids. V was trimmed by 0 bases and J by 0 bases, leaving 3 bases between them. Using reference TRBV11-2 and TRBJ1-3 for the parts outside the CDR3, the full variable domain is EAGVAQSPRYKIIEKRQSVAFWCNPISGHATLYWYQQILGQGPKLLIQFQNNGVVDDSQLPKDRFSAERLKGVDSTLKIQPAKLEDSAVYLCASSLEYSGNTIYFGEGSWLTVV.

The CDR3 is CASTSGQSNQPQHF. The CDR3 region has the DNA TGTGCCAGTACCTCGGGGCAGAGCAATCAGCCCCAGCATTTT. The V call is TRBV19, the J call TRBJ1-5, with D possibly being TRBD1 (5 bases). The V gene lost 7 bases and the J gene lost 1 base, with 11 bases spanning the gap. Germline loops: CDR1 LNHDA, CDR2 SQIVND (reference sequence). There are 14 residues in the CDR3.

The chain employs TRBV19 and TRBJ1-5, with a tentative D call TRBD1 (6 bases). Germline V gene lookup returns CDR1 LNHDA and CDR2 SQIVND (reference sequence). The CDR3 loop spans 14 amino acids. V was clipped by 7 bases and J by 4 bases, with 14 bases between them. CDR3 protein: CASKGDTTNQPQHF. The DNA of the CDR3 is TGTGCCAGTAAGGGGGACACGACGAATCAGCCCCAGCATTTT.

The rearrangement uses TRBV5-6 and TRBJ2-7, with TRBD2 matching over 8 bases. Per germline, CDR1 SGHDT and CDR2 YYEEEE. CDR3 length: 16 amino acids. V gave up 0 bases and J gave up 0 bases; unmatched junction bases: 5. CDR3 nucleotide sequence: TGTGCCAGCAGCTTGGTCCTCGGGAGGGCCTCCTACGAGCAGTACTTC. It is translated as CASSLVLGRASYEQYF.

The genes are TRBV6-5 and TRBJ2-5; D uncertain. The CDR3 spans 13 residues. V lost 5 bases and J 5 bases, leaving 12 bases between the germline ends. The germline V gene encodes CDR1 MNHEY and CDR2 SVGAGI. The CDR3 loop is CASSNLIGETQYF. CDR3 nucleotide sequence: TGTGCCAGCAGTAACTTAATCGGCGAGACCCAGTACTTC.

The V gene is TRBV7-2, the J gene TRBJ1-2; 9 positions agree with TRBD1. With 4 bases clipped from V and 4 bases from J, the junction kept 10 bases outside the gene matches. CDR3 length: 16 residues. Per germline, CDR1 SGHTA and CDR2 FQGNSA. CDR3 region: CASSWGGTGLAYGYTF. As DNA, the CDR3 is TGTGCCAGCAGCTGGGGTGGGACAGGGCTGGCCTATGGCTACACCTTC.

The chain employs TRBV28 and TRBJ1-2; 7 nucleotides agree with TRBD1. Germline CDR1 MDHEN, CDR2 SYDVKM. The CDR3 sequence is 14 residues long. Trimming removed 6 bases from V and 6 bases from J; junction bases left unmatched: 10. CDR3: CASSLSGTANGYTF. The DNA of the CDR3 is TGTGCCAGCAGCCTCTCCGGGACAGCGAATGGCTACACCTTC.

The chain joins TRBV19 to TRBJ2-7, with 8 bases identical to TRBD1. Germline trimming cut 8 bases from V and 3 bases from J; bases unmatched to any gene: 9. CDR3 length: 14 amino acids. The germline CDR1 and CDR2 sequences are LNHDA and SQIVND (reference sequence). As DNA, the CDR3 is TGTGCCAGTCGCGAGACCGGGACAGGCTACGAGCAGTACTTC. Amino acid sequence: CASRETGTGYEQYF.

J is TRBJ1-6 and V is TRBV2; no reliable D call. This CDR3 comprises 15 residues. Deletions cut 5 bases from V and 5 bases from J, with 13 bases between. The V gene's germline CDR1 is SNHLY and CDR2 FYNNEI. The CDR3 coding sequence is TGTGCCAGCAGTCGTTCAATGAGCGATAATTCACCCCTCCACTTT. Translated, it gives CASSRSMSDNSPLHF.

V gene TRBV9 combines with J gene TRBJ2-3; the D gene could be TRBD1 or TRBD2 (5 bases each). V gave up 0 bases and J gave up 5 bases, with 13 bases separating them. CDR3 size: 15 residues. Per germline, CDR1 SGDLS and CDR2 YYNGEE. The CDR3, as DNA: TGTGCCAGCAGCGTAGAAGGGTTTGGGGGAGATACGCAGTATTTT. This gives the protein CASSVEGFGGDTQYF.

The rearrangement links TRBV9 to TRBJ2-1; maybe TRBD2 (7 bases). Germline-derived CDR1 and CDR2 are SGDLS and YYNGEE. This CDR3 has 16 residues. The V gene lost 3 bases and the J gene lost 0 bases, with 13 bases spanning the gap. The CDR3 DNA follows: TGTGCCAGCAGCGCCCCTGGGGGGGCCTCCTACAATGAGCAGTTCTTC. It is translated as CASSAPGGASYNEQFF.

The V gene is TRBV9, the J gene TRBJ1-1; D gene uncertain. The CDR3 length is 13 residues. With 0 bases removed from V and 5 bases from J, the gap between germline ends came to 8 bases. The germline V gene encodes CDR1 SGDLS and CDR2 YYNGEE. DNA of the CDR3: TGTGCCAGCAGCGTAGCTCAGGCGACTGAAGCTTTCTTT. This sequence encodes CASSVAQATEAFF.

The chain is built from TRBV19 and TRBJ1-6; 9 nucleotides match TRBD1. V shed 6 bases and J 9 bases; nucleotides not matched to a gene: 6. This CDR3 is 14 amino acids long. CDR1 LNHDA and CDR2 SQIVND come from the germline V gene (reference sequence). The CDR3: CASRVDRGFSPLHF. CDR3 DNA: TGTGCCAGTAGGGTGGACAGGGGATTTTCACCCCTCCACTTT.

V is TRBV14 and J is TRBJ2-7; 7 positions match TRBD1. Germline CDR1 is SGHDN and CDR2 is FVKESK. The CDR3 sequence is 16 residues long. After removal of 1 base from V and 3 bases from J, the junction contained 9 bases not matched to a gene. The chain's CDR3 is CASSQGPKGGFYEQYF. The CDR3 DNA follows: TGTGCCAGCAGCCAAGGCCCGAAAGGGGGCTTCTACGAGCAGTACTTC.

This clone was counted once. CDR3 DNA: TGTGCCAGTAGCGCCTTGTTTACAGGGAGAATCGAGACCCAGTACTTC. As protein: CASSALFTGRIETQYF. The chain combines TRBV19 with TRBJ2-5, with D perhaps TRBD1 (6 bases). V lost 6 bases, J lost 5 bases, and 22 bases lay in between. CDR1 LNHDA and CDR2 SQIVND come from the germline V gene (reference sequence). CDR3 length: 16 residues.

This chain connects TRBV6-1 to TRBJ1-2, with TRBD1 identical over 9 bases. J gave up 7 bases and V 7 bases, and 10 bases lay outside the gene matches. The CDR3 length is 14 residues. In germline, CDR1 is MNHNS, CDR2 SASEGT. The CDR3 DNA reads TGTGCCAGCATTTCACAGGGGGCATTTGGTGGCTACACCTTC. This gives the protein CASISQGAFGGYTF.

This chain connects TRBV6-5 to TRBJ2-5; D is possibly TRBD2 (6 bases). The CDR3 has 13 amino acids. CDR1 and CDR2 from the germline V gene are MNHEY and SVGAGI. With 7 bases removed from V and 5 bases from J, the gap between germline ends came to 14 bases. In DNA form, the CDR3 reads TGTGCCAGCACCGGAGGGACCCGGGAGACCCAGTACTTC. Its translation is CASTGGTRETQYF.

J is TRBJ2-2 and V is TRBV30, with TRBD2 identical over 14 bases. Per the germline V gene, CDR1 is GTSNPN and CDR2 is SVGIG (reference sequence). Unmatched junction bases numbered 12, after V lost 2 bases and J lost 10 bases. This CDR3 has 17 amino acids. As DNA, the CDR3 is TGTGCCTGGAGTCATCAACCTCCGGGACTAGCGGGGGCGGAGCTGTTTTTT. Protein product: CAWSHQPPGLAGAELFF.

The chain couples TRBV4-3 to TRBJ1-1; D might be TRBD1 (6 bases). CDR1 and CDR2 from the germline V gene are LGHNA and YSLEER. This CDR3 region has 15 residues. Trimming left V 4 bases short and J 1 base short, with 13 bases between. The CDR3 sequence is CASSLIGGRNTEAFF. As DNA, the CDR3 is TGCGCCAGCAGCCTAATTGGGGGCAGGAACACTGAAGCTTTCTTT.

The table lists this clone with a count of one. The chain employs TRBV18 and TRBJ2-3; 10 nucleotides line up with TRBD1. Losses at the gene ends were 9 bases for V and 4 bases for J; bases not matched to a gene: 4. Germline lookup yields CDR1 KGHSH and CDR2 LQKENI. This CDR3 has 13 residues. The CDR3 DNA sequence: TGTGCCAGTTCCGGGACAGGGGCAGATACGCAGTATTTT. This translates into CASSGTGADTQYF.